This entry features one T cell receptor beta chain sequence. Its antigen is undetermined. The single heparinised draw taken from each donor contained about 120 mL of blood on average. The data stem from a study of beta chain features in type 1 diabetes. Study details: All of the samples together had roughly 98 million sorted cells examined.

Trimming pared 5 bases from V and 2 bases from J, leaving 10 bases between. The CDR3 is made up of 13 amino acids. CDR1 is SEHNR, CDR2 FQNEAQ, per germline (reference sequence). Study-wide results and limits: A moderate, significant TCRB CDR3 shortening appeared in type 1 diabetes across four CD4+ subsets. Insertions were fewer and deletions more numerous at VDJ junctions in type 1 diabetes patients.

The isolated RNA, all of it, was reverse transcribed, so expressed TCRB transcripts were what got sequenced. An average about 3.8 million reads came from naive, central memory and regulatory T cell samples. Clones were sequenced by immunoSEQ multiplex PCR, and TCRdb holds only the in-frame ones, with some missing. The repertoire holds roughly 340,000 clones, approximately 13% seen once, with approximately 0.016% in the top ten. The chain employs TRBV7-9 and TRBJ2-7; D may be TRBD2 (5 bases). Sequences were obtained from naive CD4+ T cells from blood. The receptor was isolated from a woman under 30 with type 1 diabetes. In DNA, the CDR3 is TGTGCCAGCAGCCCCCGGGGTACCTACGAGCAGTACTTC. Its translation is CASSPRGTYEQYF.